Each of the 6 T cell receptor beta chains below was sequenced from the same sample in a study of cytomegalovirus exposure and HLA in healthy donors. The PCR made use of 60 Vbeta and 13 Jbeta primers. TCRdb keeps only in-frame clones here, not all; method: immunoSEQ multiplex PCR. The sample has some 130,000 clones, 60% to 85% seen once; the top ten hold roughly 3%. Sequencing was performed on PBMCs. The receptors stem from a man aged 25-40 years in good health and CMV-seronegative.

V gene TRBV2 combines with J gene TRBJ1-5; D unclear. Trimming removed 2 bases from V and 5 bases from J, with 13 bases in between. The length of the CDR3 is 15 residues. CDR1 and CDR2 (germline): SNHLY, FYNNEI. The CDR3 loop is CASSEKGGGDQPQHF. The CDR3 nucleotides read TGTGCCAGCAGTGAAAAGGGAGGCGGGGATCAGCCCCAGCATTTT. The complete variable domain, with remaining parts taken from reference TRBV2 and TRBJ1-5, reads EPEVTQTPSHQVTQMGQEVILRCVPISNHLYFYWYRQILGQKVEFLVSFYNNEISEKSEIFDDQFSVERPDGSNFTLKIRSTKLEDSAMYFCASSEKGGGDQPQHFGDGTRLSIL.

The V gene is TRBV19, the J gene TRBJ1-5; a possible D gene is TRBD1 (5 bases). V was shortened by 5 bases and J by 7 bases, with 6 bases between the two germline ends. This CDR3 is 11 amino acids long. The germline CDR1 and CDR2 sequences are LNHDA and SQIVND (reference sequence). CDR3 in amino acids: CASSGGQPQHF. The CDR3 DNA sequence: TGTGCCAGTAGTGGGGGGCAGCCCCAGCATTTT.

The chain carries TRBV7-2 and TRBJ1-1, with 8 nucleotides matching TRBD1. The CDR3 consists of 14 residues. Germline assignment: CDR1 SGHTA and CDR2 FQGNSA. The junction had 6 bases not matched to a gene; V was cut back by 8 bases and J by 1 base. The CDR3 sequence is CASCGQGRNTEAFF. The DNA for the CDR3 is TGTGCCAGCTGCGGACAGGGACGGAACACTGAAGCTTTCTTT.

The genes are TRBV28 and TRBJ1-2; D uncertain. The length of the CDR3 is 14 residues. Germline V CDR1 and CDR2: MDHEN, SYDVKM. Deletions cut 1 base from V and 4 bases from J, with 10 bases between. The CDR3 coding sequence is TGTGCCAGCAGTTTATCCGGGGTAGGCTATGGCTACACCTTC. It specifies CASSLSGVGYGYTF.

This clone is a singleton in its sample. V is TRBV6-5 and J is TRBJ2-7, with TRBD1 matching over 10 bases. Germline V gives CDR1 MNHEY, CDR2 SVGAGI. There are 14 residues in the CDR3. The trim removed 5 bases at V and 3 bases at J, leaving 4 bases unmatched. In DNA form, the CDR3 reads TGTGCCAGCAGTCCCGGGACAGGGGACTACGAGCAGTACTTC. The encoded protein is CASSPGTGDYEQYF.

The genes are TRBV30 and TRBJ1-6; a possible D gene is TRBD1 (5 bases). The CDR3 spans 12 residues. Trimming removed 8 bases at V and 10 bases at J, with 15 bases between. Germline values: CDR1 GTSNPN, CDR2 SVGIG (reference sequence). Here the CDR3 DNA reads TGTGCCCTCGGGGGAATTGGATCACCCCTCCACTTT. It yields the protein CALGGIGSPLHF.